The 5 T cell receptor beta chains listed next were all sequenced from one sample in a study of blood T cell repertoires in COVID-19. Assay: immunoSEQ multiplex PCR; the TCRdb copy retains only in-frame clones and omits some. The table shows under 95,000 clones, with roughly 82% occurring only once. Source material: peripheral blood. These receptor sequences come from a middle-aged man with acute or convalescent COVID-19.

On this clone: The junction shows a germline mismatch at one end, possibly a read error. CDR3 protein: CASREGTSDRETQYF. CDR3 nucleotides: TGTGCCAGCAGGGAAGGGACTAGCGATAGAGAGACCCAGTACTTC. This chain uses TRBV2 with TRBJ2-5; TRBD2 aligns across 10 bases. The CDR3 has 15 amino acids. Per the germline V gene, CDR1 is SNHLY and CDR2 is FYNNEI.

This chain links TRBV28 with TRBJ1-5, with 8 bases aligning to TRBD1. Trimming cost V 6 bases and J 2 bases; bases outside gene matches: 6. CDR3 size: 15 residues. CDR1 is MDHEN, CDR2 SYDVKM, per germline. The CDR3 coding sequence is TGTGCCAGCAGGGCAGGGGGCACGGGCAATCAGCCCCAGCATTTT. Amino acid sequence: CASRAGGTGNQPQHF.

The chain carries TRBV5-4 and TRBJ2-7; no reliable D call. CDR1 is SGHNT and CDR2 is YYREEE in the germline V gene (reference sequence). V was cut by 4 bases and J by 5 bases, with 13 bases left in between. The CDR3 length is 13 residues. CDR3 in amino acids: CASSRVRPDEQYF. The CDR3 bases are TGTGCCAGCAGCCGGGTACGTCCAGACGAGCAGTACTTC.

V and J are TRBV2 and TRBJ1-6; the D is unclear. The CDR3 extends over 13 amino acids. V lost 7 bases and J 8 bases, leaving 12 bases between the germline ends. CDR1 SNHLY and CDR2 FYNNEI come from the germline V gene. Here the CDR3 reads CASNQDTDSPLHF. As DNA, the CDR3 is TGTGCCAGCAATCAGGATACGGATTCACCCCTCCACTTT.

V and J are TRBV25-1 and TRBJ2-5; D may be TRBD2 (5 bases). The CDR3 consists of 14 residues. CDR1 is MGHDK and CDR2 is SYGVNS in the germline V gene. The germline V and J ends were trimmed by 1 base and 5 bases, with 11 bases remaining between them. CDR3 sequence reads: CASSEWNGDETQYF. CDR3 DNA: TGTGCCAGCAGTGAATGGAACGGGGATGAGACCCAGTACTTC.